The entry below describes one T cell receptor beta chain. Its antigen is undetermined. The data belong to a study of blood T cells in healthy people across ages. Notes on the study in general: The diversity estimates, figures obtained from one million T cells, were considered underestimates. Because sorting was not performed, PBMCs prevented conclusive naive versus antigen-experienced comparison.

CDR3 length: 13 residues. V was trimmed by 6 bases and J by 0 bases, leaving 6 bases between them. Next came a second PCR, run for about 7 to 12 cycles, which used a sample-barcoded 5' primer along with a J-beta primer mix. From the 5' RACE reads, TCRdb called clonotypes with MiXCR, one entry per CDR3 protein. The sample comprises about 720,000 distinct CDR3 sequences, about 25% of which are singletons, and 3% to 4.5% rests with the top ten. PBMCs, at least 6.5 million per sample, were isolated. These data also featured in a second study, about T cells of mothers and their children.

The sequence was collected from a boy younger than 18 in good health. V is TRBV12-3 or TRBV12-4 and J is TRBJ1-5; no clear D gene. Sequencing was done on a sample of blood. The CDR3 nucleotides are TGTGCCAGCAGGGATTATAGCAATCAGCCCCAGCATTTT. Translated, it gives CASRDYSNQPQHF.